This T cell receptor (beta chain) was captured in a study of blood T cell repertoires in COVID-19. The wider study: In each case, the material was cDNA or gDNA derived from T cells, B-cell-depleted T cells, or PBMCs.

Sequencing was performed with immunoSEQ multiplex PCR; in TCRdb, only in-frame clones are kept and a portion is missing. In the table there are 80,000 to 130,000 clones, 80% to 90% of which are singletons. This sequence was found in a woman between 45 and 60 years old who had recovered from COVID-19. Sequencing was performed on PBMCs or T cells enriched from blood (not recorded which).

In nucleotides, the CDR3 is TGTGCCAGCAGCTCTACCTCGACTGCAGCCAAAAACATTCAGTACTTC. Translation: CASSSTSTAAKNIQYF. V is TRBV13 and J is TRBJ2-4; no clear D. V was cut by 4 bases and J by 0 bases, with 13 bases left in between. The CDR3 is 16 residues long. CDR1 is PRHDT, CDR2 FYEKMQ, per germline (reference sequence). Full variable domain (missing parts from reference TRBV13 and TRBJ2-4): AAGVIQSPRHLIKEKRETATLKCYPIPRHDTVYWYQQGPGQDPQFLISFYEKMQSDKGSIPDRFSAQQFSDYHSELNMSSLELGDSALYFCASSSTSTAAKNIQYFGAGTRLSVL.